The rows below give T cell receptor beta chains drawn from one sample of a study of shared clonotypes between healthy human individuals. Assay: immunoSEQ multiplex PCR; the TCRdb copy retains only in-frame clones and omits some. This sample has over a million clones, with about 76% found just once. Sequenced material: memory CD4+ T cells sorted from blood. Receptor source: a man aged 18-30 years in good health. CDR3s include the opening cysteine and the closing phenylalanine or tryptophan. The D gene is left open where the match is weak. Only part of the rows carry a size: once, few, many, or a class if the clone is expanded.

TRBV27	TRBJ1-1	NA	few	CASSLAGMIRAEAFF	TGTGCCAGCAGTTTAGCAGGGATGATTCGGGCTGAAGCTTTCTTT
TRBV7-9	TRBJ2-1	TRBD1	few	CASSPMTGSTEQFF	TGTGCCAGCAGCCCGATGACAGGGAGTACTGAGCAGTTCTTC
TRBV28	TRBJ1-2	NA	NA	CASSLSLAGYGYTF	TGTGCCAGCAGTTTATCATTAGCGGGCTATGGCTACACCTTC
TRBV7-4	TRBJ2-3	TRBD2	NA	CASRVLTSTDKCPTDTQYF	TGTGCCAGCAGAGTGTTGACTAGCACAGATAAGTGTCCCACAGATACGCAGTATTTT
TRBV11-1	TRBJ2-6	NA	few	CASSLRRTGANVLTF	TGTGCCAGCAGCTTACGACGAACTGGGGCCAACGTCCTGACTTTC
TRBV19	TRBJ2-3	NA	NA	CASKAGGRLATDTQYF	TGTGCCAGTAAAGCTGGGGGGAGGCTAGCAACAGATACGCAGTATTTT
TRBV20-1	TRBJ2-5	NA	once	CSASTGETQYF	TGCAGTGCTAGTACAGGAGAGACCCAGTACTTC
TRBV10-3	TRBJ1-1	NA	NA	CAINTGMNTEAFF	TGTGCCATCAATACAGGAATGAACACTGAAGCTTTCTTT
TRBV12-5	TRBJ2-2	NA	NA	CASGLVLGDTGELFF	TGTGCTAGTGGTTTGGTATTGGGCGACACCGGGGAGCTGTTTTTT
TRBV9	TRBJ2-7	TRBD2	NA	CASSVRTSGKVYEQYF	TGTGCCAGCAGTGTACGGACTAGCGGGAAGGTCTACGAGCAGTACTTC
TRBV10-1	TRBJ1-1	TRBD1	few	CASRDRLGTEAFF	TGCGCCAGCAGGGACAGGCTGGGCACTGAAGCTTTCTTT
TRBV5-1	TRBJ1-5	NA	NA	CASSPLGGGGQPQHF	TGCGCCAGCAGCCCCCTTGGAGGAGGTGGTCAGCCCCAGCATTTT
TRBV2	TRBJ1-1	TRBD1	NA	CASSEEAGGNTEAFF	TGTGCCAGCAGTGAAGAGGCAGGGGGGAACACTGAAGCTTTCTTT
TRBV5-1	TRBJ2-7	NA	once	CASRGGTSSYEQYF	TGCGCCAGCAGAGGGGGAACGAGTTCCTACGAGCAGTACTTC
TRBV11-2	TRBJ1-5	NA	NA	CASSFNPNQPQHF	TGTGCCAGCAGCTTTAATCCCAATCAGCCCCAGCATTTT
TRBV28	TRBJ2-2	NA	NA	CASSYPYQGGELFF	TGTGCCAGCAGTTACCCCTATCAAGGTGGGGAACTGTTTTTT
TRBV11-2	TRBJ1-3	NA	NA	CASSLTGRTIGNTIYF	TGTGCCAGCAGCTTAACTGGCCGAACGATCGGAAACACCATATATTTT
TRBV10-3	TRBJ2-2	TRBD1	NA	CAIRDRGREGTGELFF	TGTGCCATCAGAGACAGGGGGCGTGAGGGCACCGGGGAGCTGTTTTTT
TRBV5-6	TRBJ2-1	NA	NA	CASSPGPLPRGEQFF	TGTGCCAGCAGCCCGGGCCCACTCCCTCGAGGTGAGCAGTTCTTC
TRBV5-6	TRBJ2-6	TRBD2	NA	CASSSGGPSSGANVLTF	TGTGCCAGCAGCTCGGGGGGGCCTAGCTCTGGGGCCAACGTCCTGACTTTC
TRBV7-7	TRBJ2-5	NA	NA	CASSLVAGEGKTQYF	TGTGCTAGCAGCTTAGTGGCAGGGGAAGGAAAGACCCAGTACTTC
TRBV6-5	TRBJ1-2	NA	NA	CASSYGGNGYTF	TGTGCCAGCAGTTACGGCGGGAACGGCTACACCTTC
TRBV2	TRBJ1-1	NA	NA	CASSDRIEAFF	TGTGCCAGCAGTGACCGGATAGAAGCTTTCTTT
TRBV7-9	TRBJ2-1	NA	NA	CASSPLTRLVGNEQFF	TGTGCCAGCAGCCCTCTAACTAGGTTAGTGGGCAATGAGCAGTTCTTC
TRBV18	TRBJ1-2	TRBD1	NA	CASSPRQGQPNGYTF	TGTGCCAGCTCACCTCGCCAGGGACAGCCTAATGGCTACACCTTC
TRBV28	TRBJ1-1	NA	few	CASATQPINTEAFF	TGTGCCAGTGCGACCCAACCGATAAACACTGAAGCTTTCTTT
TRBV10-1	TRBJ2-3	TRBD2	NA	CASSLSGALWDTQYF	TGCGCCAGCAGCCTGAGCGGGGCTCTGTGGGATACGCAGTATTTT
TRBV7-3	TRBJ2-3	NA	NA	CASSLRSAPTDTQYF	TGTGCCAGCAGCTTAAGGTCGGCTCCCACAGATACGCAGTATTTT
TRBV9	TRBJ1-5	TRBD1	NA	CASSVGPQGAGAQHF	TGTGCCAGCAGCGTAGGACCCCAGGGGGCAGGGGCCCAGCATTTT
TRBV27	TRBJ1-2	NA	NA	CASSLQGHYGYTF	TGTGCCAGCAGTCTCCAGGGCCACTATGGCTACACCTTC
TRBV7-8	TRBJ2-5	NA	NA	CASSPGQGRETQYF	TGTGCCAGCAGCCCAGGTCAGGGTCGGGAGACCCAGTACTTC
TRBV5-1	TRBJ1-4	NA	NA	CASSLGGTETEKLFF	TGCGCCAGCAGCTTGGGGGGGACGGAGACTGAAAAACTGTTTTTT
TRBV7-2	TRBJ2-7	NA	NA	CASSFRDLQGYEQYF	TGTGCCAGCAGCTTCCGGGACCTCCAGGGTTACGAGCAGTACTTC
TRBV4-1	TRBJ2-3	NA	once	CASTPGRATDTQYF	TGCGCCAGCACCCCGGGGCGGGCCACAGATACGCAGTATTTT
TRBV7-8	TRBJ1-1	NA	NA	CASSLRGGMNTEAFF	TGTGCCAGCAGCTTGCGGGGCGGCATGAACACTGAAGCTTTCTTT
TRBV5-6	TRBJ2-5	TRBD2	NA	CASSLGLAGGPDETQYF	TGTGCCAGCAGCCTGGGACTAGCGGGAGGGCCGGATGAGACCCAGTACTTC
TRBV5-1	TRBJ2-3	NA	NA	CASSSTGRTDTQYF	TGCGCCAGCAGTTCGACAGGCCGCACAGATACGCAGTATTTT
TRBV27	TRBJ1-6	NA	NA	CASSLSSNSPLHF	TGTGCCAGCAGTTTAAGTAGCAATTCACCCCTCCACTTT
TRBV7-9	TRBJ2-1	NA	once	CASSLGGEAYNEQFF	TGTGCCAGCAGCTTAGGAGGGGAAGCCTACAATGAGCAGTTCTTC
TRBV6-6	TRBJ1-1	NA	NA	CASSPSGLNTEAFF	TGTGCCAGCAGTCCTTCAGGGCTTAACACTGAAGCTTTCTTT
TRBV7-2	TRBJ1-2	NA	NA	CASSLGAQLYGYTF	TGTGCCAGCAGCTTAGGCGCTCAGCTTTATGGCTACACCTTC
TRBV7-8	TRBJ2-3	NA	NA	CASSLARGAKDTQYF	TGTGCCAGCAGCTTAGCAAGGGGGGCTAAGGATACGCAGTATTTT
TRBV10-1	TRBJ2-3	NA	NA	CASSDSAALSTDTQYF	TGCGCCAGCAGTGACTCCGCGGCCCTAAGCACAGATACGCAGTATTTT
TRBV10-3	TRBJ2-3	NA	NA	CAISDKGRTTDTQYF	TGTGCCATCAGTGACAAGGGAAGGACCACAGATACGCAGTATTTT
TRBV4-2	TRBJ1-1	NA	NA	CASSQGPSAFF	TGTGCCAGCAGCCAAGGGCCCTCGGCTTTCTTT
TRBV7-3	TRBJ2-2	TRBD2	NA	CASSQESSGGLGELFF	TGTGCCAGCAGTCAAGAATCTAGCGGGGGCCTTGGGGAGCTGTTTTTT
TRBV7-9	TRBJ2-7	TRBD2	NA	CASSLEPAGGPEQYF	TGTGCCAGCAGCTTAGAACCAGCGGGGGGGCCCGAGCAGTACTTC